The source of this T cell receptor (beta chain) is a study of Ad26.COV2.S vaccination and SARS-CoV-2 variants. Study-wide points: Using TCR breadth and depth analyses may have led to underestimated total T cell responses.

The table lists this clone with a count of one. The antigen remains undetermined. Only in-frame clones appear in the TCRdb table, and some are missing; sequencing was by immunoSEQ multiplex PCR. The repertoire includes about 350,000 clones, 75% to 90% of them detected once, and over 8.5% sits in the top ten. Stated treatment: about 20 received Ad26.COV2.S at low or high dose, single or two shots; several received placebo; per-sample allocation not given. Collection of samples fell on day 63 after the first vaccine or placebo injection. Vaccine was an Ad26 vector expressing Wuhan-strain SARS-CoV-2 spike. Germline CDR1 MGHRA, CDR2 YSYEKL. The CDR3 has 14 amino acids. V dropped 1 base and J dropped 5; count of bases not matched to a gene: 1.

The chain recombines TRBV4-1 with TRBJ1-4, with 7 bases that match TRBD1. This sequence originates from a person between 18 and 65 years old who received the Ad26.COV2.S COVID-19 vaccine or a placebo. The sequencing here drew on peripheral blood, taken in a trial of Ad26.COV2.S vaccine versus placebo. The CDR3 region has the DNA TGCGCCAGCAGCCAAGCCAGGGGGAATGAAAAACTGTTTTTT. This translates into CASSQARGNEKLFF.